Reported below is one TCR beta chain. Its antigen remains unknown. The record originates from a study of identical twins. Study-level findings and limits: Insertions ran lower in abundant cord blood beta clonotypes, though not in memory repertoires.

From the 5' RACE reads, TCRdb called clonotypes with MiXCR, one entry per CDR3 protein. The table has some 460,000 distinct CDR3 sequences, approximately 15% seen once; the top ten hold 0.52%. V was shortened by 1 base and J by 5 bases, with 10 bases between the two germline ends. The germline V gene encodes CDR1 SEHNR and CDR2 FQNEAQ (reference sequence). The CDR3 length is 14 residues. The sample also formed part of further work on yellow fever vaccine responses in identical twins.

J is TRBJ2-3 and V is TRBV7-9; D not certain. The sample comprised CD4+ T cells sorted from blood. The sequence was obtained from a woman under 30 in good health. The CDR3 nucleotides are TGTGCCAGCAGCTTAGTGTCCCCGCAAGATACGCAGTATTTT. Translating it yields CASSLVSPQDTQYF.